The present entry profiles one T cell receptor (beta chain) with its context. Its antigen is unidentified. Amplification targeted TCR beta CDR3 regions from RNA transcripts. Primed by the HTBI set, a first-round RT-PCR was run on the TCR CDR3. TCRdb called the multiplex PCR reads again in MiXCR, with one record for every CDR3 protein. This table holds roughly 700,000 distinct CDR3 sequences, 35% found once. The entry originates in a study of T cells in Graves' hyperthyroidism and ophthalmopathy. Trimming removed 10 bases from V and 2 bases from J, with 15 bases in between. Germline assignment: CDR1 MNHEY and CDR2 SVGAGI. The CDR3 is made up of 13 amino acids. Exclusion of a patient resulted from uncontrolled infection, other autoimmune disease, pregnancy or lactation. The diagnostic basis comprised clinical symptoms, serum thyroxine and TRAb, thyroid ultrasound and orbital computed tomography. Findings and limits, study-wide: Peripheral blood also featured most of the thyroid clonotypes expanded above 0.001. Ophthalmopathy could be told apart from stable hyperthyroidism with a 13 V-J model.

The V call is TRBV6-5, the J call TRBJ2-7; tentative D call: TRBD1 (7 bases). The sequence was obtained from a woman aged 40-49 years with Graves' hyperthyroidism. The sequenced sample was blood. In DNA, the CDR3 is TGTGCCACCGAGGAGGGGGCCCCCTACGAGCAGTACTTC. Encoded protein: CATEEGAPYEQYF.